This TCR beta chain was sequenced in a study of beta chain features in type 1 diabetes. All of the isolated RNA was reverse transcribed, so expressed TCRB transcripts were sequenced. Libraries were prepared by immunoSEQ multiplex PCR; TCRdb keeps only in-frame clonotypes and omits some of them. Of 640,000 or so clones in the sample, around an eighth are singletons; the top ten hold roughly 0.022%. General study results and limits: Any HLA type influence on TCRB rearrangement was left unresolved here. Shortening that was moderate but significant affected the TCRB CDR3s of Type 1 diabetes patients in all four CD4+ subsets.

As regards this clone: Its antigen is still unknown.

The receptor was isolated from a man between 18 and 35 years old with type 1 diabetes. The sample was naive CD4+ T cells from blood.

CDR3 sequence (DNA): TGTGCCAGCAGCCCGCAGGGGGTTTGGGCCGAGCAGTACTTC. This codes for CASSPQGVWAEQYF. J is TRBJ2-7 and V is TRBV7-2; 7 bases align to TRBD1. The CDR3 sequence is 14 residues long. The V gene end was trimmed by 5 bases and the J gene end by 6 bases; junction bases not matched to a gene: 10. Looked up from germline, CDR1 is SGHTA and CDR2 is FQGNSA.